This TCR beta chain stems from a study of blood T cell repertoires in COVID-19. Study summary: The United States, Italy and Spain were the sources of the acute and convalescent COVID-19 samples. Nucleic acid was either cDNA or gDNA, and it came from T cells, B-cell-depleted T cells, or PBMCs.

Authors' data handling: The authors estimated nucleated cell counts from reference gene primer amplification. The method was immunoSEQ multiplex PCR; TCRdb's version includes in-frame clones alone and lacks a portion of them. V and J calls and clone size are copied from that table; D and trimming were computed from the DNA. The sample holds 170,000 or so clones, over 80% seen once. Trimming left V 6 bases short and J 1 base short, with 6 bases between. This CDR3 spans 13 amino acids. The sequence came from a woman aged 55-70 years with acute or convalescent COVID-19. The genes are TRBV12-3 or TRBV12-4 and TRBJ2-2; D gene unclear. The sequenced sample consisted of peripheral blood. Here the CDR3 reads CASRYRNTGELFF. CDR3 DNA: TGTGCCAGCAGGTACAGGAACACCGGGGAGCTGTTTTTT.